This T cell receptor (beta chain) was sequenced for a study of shared clonotypes between healthy human individuals. Clones were sequenced by immunoSEQ multiplex PCR, and TCRdb holds only the in-frame ones, with some missing. The table has about 2.4 million clones, around nine tenths seen once; the top ten hold over 0.12%. V lost 7 bases and J 2 bases, leaving 15 bases between the germline ends. There are 15 residues in the CDR3. Germline CDR1 is MNHNS and CDR2 is SASEGT. The authors divided CD4+ cells into CD45RA+ naive and CD45RA-negative memory subsets. The sequenced material came from naive CD4+ T cells sorted from blood. As to subset: CD45RA+ positively selected. V gene TRBV6-1 combines with J gene TRBJ1-5; D call uncertain. The receptor comes from a young man in good health. CDR3: CASTQELVGNQPQHF. The CDR3 DNA is TGTGCCAGCACCCAAGAGTTGGTGGGCAATCAGCCCCAGCATTTT.